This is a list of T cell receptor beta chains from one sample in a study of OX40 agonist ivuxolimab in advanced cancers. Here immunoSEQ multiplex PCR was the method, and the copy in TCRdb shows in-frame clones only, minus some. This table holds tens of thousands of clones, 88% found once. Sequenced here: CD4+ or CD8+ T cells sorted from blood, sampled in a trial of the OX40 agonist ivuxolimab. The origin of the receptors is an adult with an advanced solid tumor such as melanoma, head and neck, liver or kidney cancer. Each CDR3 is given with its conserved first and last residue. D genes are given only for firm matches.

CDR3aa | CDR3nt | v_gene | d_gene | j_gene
CASSLLGTGYEQYF | TGTGCCAGCAGCTTACTGGGGACAGGCTACGAGCAGTACTTC | TRBV11-1 | TRBD1 | TRBJ2-7
CASSLAGIDEQYF | TGTGCCAGCAGCTTAGCGGGTATCGACGAGCAGTACTTC | TRBV7-9 | . | TRBJ2-7
CASSPGRWVQFF | TGTGCCAGCAGTCCCGGGAGATGGGTGCAGTTCTTC | TRBV11-2 | . | TRBJ2-1
CASRRDPSYEQYF | TGTGCCAGCAGACGGGACCCCTCCTACGAGCAGTACTTC | TRBV2 | . | TRBJ2-7
CASSQRTSDTQYF | TGTGCCAGCAGCCAACGGACTAGTGATACGCAGTATTTT | TRBV4-2 | TRBD2 | TRBJ2-3
CASTTSGETQYF | TGTGCCAGCACCACCTCTGGAGAGACCCAGTACTTC | TRBV6-1 | . | TRBJ2-5
CASSEQGGSGNTIYF | TGTGCCAGCAGCGAACAGGGGGGCTCTGGAAACACCATATATTTT | TRBV7-3 | TRBD1 | TRBJ1-3
CASSLAGAKGYTF | TGTGCCAGCAGTTTGGCAGGGGCGAAAGGCTACACCTTC | TRBV28 | . | TRBJ1-2
CASSPLRSSYNEQFF | TGTGCCAGCAGCCCCCTTCGAAGCTCCTACAATGAGCAGTTCTTC | TRBV7-9 | . | TRBJ2-1
CASRGERIYEQYF | TGCGCCAGCAGGGGAGAAAGAATATACGAGCAGTACTTC | TRBV5-1 | . | TRBJ2-7
CASIQEIYNEQFF | TGTGCCAGCATCCAAGAGATTTACAATGAGCAGTTCTTC | TRBV2 | . | TRBJ2-1